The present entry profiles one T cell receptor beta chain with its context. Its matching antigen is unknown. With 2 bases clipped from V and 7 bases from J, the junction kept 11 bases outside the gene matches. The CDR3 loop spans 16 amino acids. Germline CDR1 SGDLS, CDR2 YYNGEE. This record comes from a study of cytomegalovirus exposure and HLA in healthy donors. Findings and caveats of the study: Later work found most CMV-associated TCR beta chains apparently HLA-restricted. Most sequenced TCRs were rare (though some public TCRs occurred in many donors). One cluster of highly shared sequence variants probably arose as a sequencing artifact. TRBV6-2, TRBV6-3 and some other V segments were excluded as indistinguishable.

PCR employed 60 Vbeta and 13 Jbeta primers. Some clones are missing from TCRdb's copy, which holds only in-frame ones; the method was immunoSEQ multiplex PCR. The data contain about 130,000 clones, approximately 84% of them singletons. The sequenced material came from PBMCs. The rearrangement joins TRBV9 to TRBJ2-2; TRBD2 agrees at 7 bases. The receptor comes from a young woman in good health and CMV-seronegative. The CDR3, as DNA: TGTGCCAGCAGCGTGGGCTGGGAGGGAGCGGTCGGGGAGCTGTTTTTT. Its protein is CASSVGWEGAVGELFF.